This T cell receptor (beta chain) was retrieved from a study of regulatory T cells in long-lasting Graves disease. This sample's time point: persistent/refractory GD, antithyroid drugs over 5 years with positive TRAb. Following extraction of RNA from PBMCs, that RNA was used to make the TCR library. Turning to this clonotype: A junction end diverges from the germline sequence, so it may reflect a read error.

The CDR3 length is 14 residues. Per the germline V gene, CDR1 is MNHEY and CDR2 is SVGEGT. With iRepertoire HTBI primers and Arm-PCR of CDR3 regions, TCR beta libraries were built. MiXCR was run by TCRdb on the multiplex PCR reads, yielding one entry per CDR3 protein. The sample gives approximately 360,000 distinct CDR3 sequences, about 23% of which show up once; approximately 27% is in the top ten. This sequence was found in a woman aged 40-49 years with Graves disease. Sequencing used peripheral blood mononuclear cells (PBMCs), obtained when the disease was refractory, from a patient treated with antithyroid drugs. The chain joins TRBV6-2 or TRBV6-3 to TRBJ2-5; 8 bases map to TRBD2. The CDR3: CAGSYTSGQETQYF. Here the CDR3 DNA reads TGTGCCGGCAGTTACACTAGCGGCCAAGAGACCCAGTACTTC.